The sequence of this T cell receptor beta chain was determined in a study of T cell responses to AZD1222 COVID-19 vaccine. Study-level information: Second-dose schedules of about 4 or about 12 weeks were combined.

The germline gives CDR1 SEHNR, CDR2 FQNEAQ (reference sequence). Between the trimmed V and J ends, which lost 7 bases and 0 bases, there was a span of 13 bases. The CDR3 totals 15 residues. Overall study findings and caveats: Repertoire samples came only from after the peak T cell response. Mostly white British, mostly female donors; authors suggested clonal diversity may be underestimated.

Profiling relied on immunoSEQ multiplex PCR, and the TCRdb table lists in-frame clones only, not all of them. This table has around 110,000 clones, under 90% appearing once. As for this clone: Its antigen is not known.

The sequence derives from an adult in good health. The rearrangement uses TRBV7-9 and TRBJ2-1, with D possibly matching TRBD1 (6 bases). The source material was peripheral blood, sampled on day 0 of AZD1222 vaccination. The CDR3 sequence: CASTVGGSSYNEQFF. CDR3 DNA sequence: TGTGCCAGCACTGTAGGGGGTAGCTCCTACAATGAGCAGTTCTTC. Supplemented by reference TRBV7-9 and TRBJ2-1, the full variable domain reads DTGVSQNPRHKITKRGQNVTFRCDPISEHNRLYWYRQTLGQGPEFLTYFQNEAQLEKSRLLSDRFSAERPKGSFSTLEIQRTEQGDSAMYLCASTVGGSSYNEQFFGPGTRLTVL.